The rows below give T cell receptor beta chains drawn from one sample of a study of cytomegalovirus exposure and HLA in healthy donors. Sequencing used immunoSEQ multiplex PCR; TCRdb keeps in-frame clones, though not all of them. The top ten clones hold roughly 2.1% of a sample with about 160,000 clones, roughly 80% of them seen once. The material sequenced was PBMCs. These TCRs come from a man between 18 and 35 years old in good health and CMV-seronegative. Both conserved end residues are part of each CDR3. D genes are given only for firm matches. The listing skips clone size in some rows; elsewhere it reads once, few, many or a size class.

>-|TRBJ1-2|TRBV5-5|TRBD1
CASSMDRGFGYTF
TGTGCCAGCAGCATGGACAGGGGGTTTGGCTACACCTTC
>once|TRBJ1-1|TRBV7-2|TRBD1
CASSLLSRGRSTEAFF
TGTGCCAGCAGCTTACTCAGCAGGGGGCGCAGCACTGAAGCTTTCTTT
>-|TRBJ2-1|TRBV5-5|-
CASSSYEQFF
TGTGCCAGCAGCTCTTATGAGCAGTTCTTC
>-|TRBJ1-4|TRBV19|-
CASSPTHQGPNEKLFF
TGTGCCAGTAGTCCAACGCACCAGGGCCCTAATGAAAAACTGTTTTTT
>-|TRBJ2-7|TRBV7-2|-
CASSSRQPTARFRYEQYF
TGTGCCAGCAGCTCTAGACAACCGACAGCCCGGTTTCGTTACGAGCAGTACTTC
>-|TRBJ1-1|TRBV11-2|TRBD1
CASSDRTGGNTEAFF
TGTGCCAGCAGCGACAGGACAGGGGGGAACACTGAAGCTTTCTTT
>-|TRBJ2-4|TRBV4-1|TRBD2
CASSHRVLAGVDGAKNIQYF
TGCGCCAGCAGCCATAGAGTACTAGCGGGAGTGGATGGAGCCAAAAACATTCAGTACTTC
>-|TRBJ1-3|TRBV15|TRBD1
CATSRTTTGVGNTIYF
TGTGCCACCAGCAGAACTACCACAGGGGTAGGAAACACCATATATTTT
>-|TRBJ1-5|TRBV5-1|TRBD1
CASSVGTGDQPQHF
TGCGCCAGCAGCGTCGGGACAGGGGATCAGCCCCAGCATTTT
>-|TRBJ2-1|TRBV5-4|TRBD1
CASSLGPGGGQGSYNEQFF
TGTGCCAGCAGCTTGGGTCCCGGGGGGGGACAGGGGAGCTACAATGAGCAGTTCTTC
>once|TRBJ2-1|TRBV27|-
CASSLGGAITYNEQFF
TGTGCCAGCAGTTTAGGAGGGGCTATTACCTACAATGAGCAGTTCTTC
>-|TRBJ2-7|TRBV27|-
CASSATGTPSYEQYF
TGTGCCAGCAGCGCAACCGGGACACCTTCCTACGAGCAGTACTTC
>-|TRBJ1-1|TRBV28|TRBD1
CASSLWDRGTEAFF
TGTGCCAGCAGTTTATGGGACAGGGGAACTGAAGCTTTCTTT
>-|TRBJ2-3|TRBV7-3|-
CASSLGLEGGSTDTQYF
TGTGCCAGCAGCTTGGGCCTGGAGGGAGGTAGCACAGATACGCAGTATTTT
>-|TRBJ1-2|TRBV23-1|-
CASTWRGYTF
TGCGCCAGCACATGGCGGGGCTACACCTTC
>-|TRBJ2-3|TRBV5-1|-
CASSSSTDTDTQYF
TGCGCCAGCAGCTCTTCGACAGATACAGATACGCAGTATTTT
>-|TRBJ2-5|TRBV27|TRBD2
CASTLTGTSGRGVRETQYF
TGTGCCAGCACTCTCACGGGGACTAGCGGGAGAGGGGTCCGTGAGACCCAGTACTTC
>few|TRBJ2-1|TRBV11-3|TRBD2
CASSLELAGNYNEQFF
TGTGCCAGCAGCTTAGAACTAGCGGGGAACTACAATGAGCAGTTCTTC
>few|TRBJ2-7|TRBV7-6|-
CASSLGQGLYEQYF
TGTGCCAGCAGCTTAGGGCAGGGCCTATACGAGCAGTACTTC
>-|TRBJ2-1|TRBV25-1|TRBD2
CASSESLAGGGNEQFF
TGTGCCAGCAGTGAATCCCTAGCGGGGGGCGGCAATGAGCAGTTCTTC